This T cell receptor beta chain is from a study of blood T cell repertoires in COVID-19 (dated by TCRdb to about 2020). Regarding the research as a whole: Samples from collaborators originated in the United States, Italy and Spain and spanned both the acute and convalescent phases of COVID-19. A de-identified subject ID, COVID-19 status, age in years and sex were almost always included in the sample metadata. A freely available public database, intended as a resource for researchers studying the immune response to SARS-CoV-2, is where the repertoires were released. Samples were obtained from the ongoing ImmuneRACE study (first 160 participants) and from 1,254 subjects provided by 6 global collaborators. The material from the prospective study consisted of cDNA or gDNA derived from T cells, B-cell-depleted T cells, or PBMCs. Deeply sampled blood TCRbeta repertoires from subjects exposed to, actively infected with, or recovered from COVID-19 were included in the dataset. Where available, HLA class I and class II types were obtained from metadata supplied by the sample provider rather than from assay-based typing. What the study reported, not specific to this receptor: The amount of clinical and demographic metadata varied by source and participant and was provided uncurated.

The CDR3, cysteine through phenylalanine, is 16 amino acids long. The kept DNA is CDR3 alone, 48 bases in frame from the first base. Reading the germline V gene (reference sequence) gives CDR1 SEHNR and CDR2 FQNEAQ. The trim is 5 bases for V and 0 bases for J, with a gap of 14 bases between the germline ends. Collaborating institutions collected whole blood in K2EDTA tubes following their own protocols. For TCRbeta analysis, collaborators shipped samples as frozen whole blood, isolated PBMCs, or DNA extracted from either of those sample types. The immunoSEQ Assay, a bias-controlled multiplex PCR, was used to amplify TCRbeta CDR3 regions from genomic DNA. Processing in the source paper ran as follows. Nucleated cell counts per sample were estimated from amplification of reference gene primers within the assay. Sequence reads were collapsed and filtered to measure the absolute abundance of every unique TCRbeta CDR3 rearrangement. Productive Simpson clonality was computed per sample as the square root of Simpson's diversity index over productive rearrangements. This immuneACCESS table, as held by TCRdb, lists in-frame sequences with V and J called but not all clones. Of the missing ones, under half trace to an unresolved V gene in checked studies; the others have no known cause. From that table come the V and J calls and clone size; the DNA was used to work out D and trimming. Recorded for this sample are some 50,000 clones; about 83% of them occurred a single time. Of the sample, roughly 8% is held by the ten largest clones.

Remarks on this clone: Its antigen specificity is not known. Within one base of it there is no much larger clone, and no base qualities were kept.

Recombination joined TRBV7-9 with TRBJ1-3; a tentative D match to TRBD1 spans 5 bases. Sample: peripheral blood. This TCR was recovered from a man at least 80 years old in a cohort sampled during active COVID-19. The CDR3: CASSPWGVRSGNTIYF. DNA sequence: TGTGCCAGCAGCCCATGGGGGGTTCGCTCTGGAAACACCATATATTTT.